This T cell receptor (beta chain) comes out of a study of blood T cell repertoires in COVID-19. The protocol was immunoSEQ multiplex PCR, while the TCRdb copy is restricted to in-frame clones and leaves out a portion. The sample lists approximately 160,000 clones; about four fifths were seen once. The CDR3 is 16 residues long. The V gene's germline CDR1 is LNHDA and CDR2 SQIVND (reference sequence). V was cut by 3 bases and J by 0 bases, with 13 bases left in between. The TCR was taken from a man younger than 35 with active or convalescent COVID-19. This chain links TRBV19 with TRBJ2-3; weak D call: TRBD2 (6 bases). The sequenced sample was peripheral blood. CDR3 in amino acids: CASSIRGGTSTDTQYF. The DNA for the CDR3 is TGTGCCAGTAGTATCCGTGGCGGGACTAGCACAGATACGCAGTATTTT.